A selection of T cell receptor beta chains follows, all from one sample in a study of blood T cell repertoires in COVID-19. Sequencing was performed with immunoSEQ multiplex PCR; in TCRdb, only in-frame clones are kept and a portion is missing. The sample lists over 150,000 clones, approximately 91% occurring once. What was sequenced was peripheral blood. The receptors derive from a man in his forties or fifties with COVID-19, enrolled during active disease. The CDR3 runs from the conserved cysteine through the conserved F or W.

TRBV12-3/TRBV12-4,CASSPGTGNEQFF
TRBV10-2,CASSHDTNTGELFF
TRBV21-1,CASSKGTSGRAYNEQFF
TRBV7-2,CASSSLQGADGYTF
TRBV27,CASSLGSKNWAKQYF
TRBV5-6,CASSRRQVLRTDTQYF
TRBV6-6,CAAGGAGSYNEQFF
TRBV30,CAWRPTGYTEAFF
TRBV12-3/TRBV12-4,CASSSAEAYEQYF
TRBV9,CASSAAGVFGEQYF
TRBV3-1/TRBV3-2,CASSQEGSNTEAFF
TRBV6-5,CASTKLNEQFF
TRBV19,CASSYAATYNEQFF
TRBV12-3/TRBV12-4,CASSYGRLETQYF
TRBV3-1/TRBV3-2,CASSPTGGYEQYF
TRBV9,CASSLWTGNTGELFF
TRBV5-5,CASSSTGANTGELFF
TRBV7-8,CASSPTGPLWNEQFF
TRBV11-2,CASSLISNEQYF
TRBV6-6,CASSRKAGGRGNQPQHF
TRBV29-1,CSVPPGGYLGDRVAFF
TRBV4-2,CASSPKGQGSYNEQFF
TRBV7-9,CASSLALPGAGETFF
TRBV18,CASSLTLSSYNEQFF
TRBV6-1,CASSDQGRAVSEQYF
TRBV30,CAWRDRADQPQHF
TRBV6-5,CASSTGTGFLDTQYF
TRBV6-5,CASSSRGAGANVLTF
TRBV6-5,CASSSAGGLYEQYF
TRBV7-9,CASSLLIGKGQGVDNEQFF
TRBV4-1,CASSQVRGTGELFF
TRBV19,CASRDKQGAATEAFF
TRBV6-5,CASSREDTNTEAFF
TRBV10-3,CAISDITGNQPQHF
TRBV19,CASSPPQGRDGNTIYF
TRBV30,CAWTAGNSPLHF
TRBV6-6,CASSTGGDVGEQYF
TRBV29-1,CSVVGAGVVRDTQYF
TRBV6-5,CASHSGYEQYF
TRBV7-2,CATGRGQLTGELFF
TRBV5-4,CASSLGGDTGELFF
TRBV7-2,CASNWGDYEQYF
TRBV18,CASSPSGSYEQYF
TRBV6-2/TRBV6-3,CASSLLGGDTHNEQFF
TRBV5-4,CASSNTGRNEKLFF
TRBV28,CASSYPATGGSSYNSPLHF
TRBV5-1,CASSPGGLSAAETQYF
TRBV4-1,CASSQVLSETQYF
TRBV25-1,CASSDPRDYYNEQFF
TRBV30,CAWSGQGHLFRDVENIQYF
TRBV15,CATSRGGQFGAKNIQYF
TRBV5-4,CASSQTGGTEAFF
TRBV7-9,CASSPTGWGETQYF
TRBV4-1,CASSYQTSVETQYF
TRBV7-6,CASSPLGLVITGELFF